This T cell receptor (beta chain) was retrieved from a study of cytomegalovirus exposure and HLA in healthy donors. General study points: Testing in vitro showed a few CMV-associated chains specific for CMV antigens. The study listed 150 to 200 cytomegalovirus-associated TCR beta chains.

Germline lookup yields CDR1 SGHDT and CDR2 YYEEEE. The CDR3 runs 13 residues. The V end was cut by 3 bases, the J end by 2 bases, with 8 bases between. The repertoire was sequenced with immunoSEQ multiplex PCR; TCRdb's copy has only in-frame clones and lacks some. Found here are tens of thousands of clones, 84% of them singletons; the top ten hold 12%. A remark on this clone: Its specificity is not known.

This chain links TRBV5-6 with TRBJ1-2, with a possible D match to TRBD1 (6 bases). The sequence came from a young woman in good health and CMV-seropositive. What was sequenced was PBMCs. Here the CDR3 reads CASSWTANYGYTF. In DNA, the CDR3 is TGTGCCAGCAGCTGGACAGCCAACTATGGCTACACCTTC.